The 7 T cell receptor beta chains given below trace back to one sample, sequenced in a study of molecular identifiers for immune sequencing clone quantification. In TCRdb, the PCR reads were re-called with MiXCR into one record per CDR3 protein. Altogether 550,000 to 750,000 distinct CDR3 sequences are present, roughly 21% being singletons, with the ten largest covering roughly 0.9%. Sequences were obtained from naive CD8+ T cells from blood, with Jurkat cell RNA spiked in. Subset denoted: FACS-sorted CD8+CD4-CCR7+CD45RA+ naive T cells. The receptors stem from a human donor in good health. Some libraries in this study had Jurkat cell RNA spiked in.

This clonotype was observed many times. The rearrangement uses TRBV9 and TRBJ1-3; no clear D gene. V shed 0 bases and J shed 0 bases, with 10 bases lying between them. The germline V gene has CDR1 SGDLS and CDR2 YYNGEE. The CDR3 spans 16 residues. The CDR3: CASSVERENSGNTIYF. The CDR3 coding sequence is TGTGCCAGCAGCGTAGAGCGGGAAAACTCTGGAAACACCATATATTTT.

Many counts were recorded for this clonotype. This chain connects TRBV9 to TRBJ2-5; 8 bases are a match to TRBD2. With 4 bases clipped from V and 3 bases from J, the junction kept 5 bases outside the gene matches. The CDR3 runs 14 residues. Per germline, CDR1 SGDLS and CDR2 YYNGEE. DNA of the CDR3: TGTGCCAGCAGCCAAACGGGACTAGAAGAGACCCAGTACTTC. Translating gives CASSQTGLEETQYF.

This clonotype has a count of ten or more. The rearrangement joins TRBV29-1 to TRBJ2-7; D gene unclear. Between the trimmed V and J ends, which lost 0 bases and 4 bases, there was a span of 4 bases. The CDR3 loop spans 11 amino acids. Germline values: CDR1 SQVTM, CDR2 ANQGSEA. In nucleotides, the CDR3 is TGCAGCGTTGAAGATGAATACGAGCAGTACTTC. It codes for CSVEDEYEQYF.

As concerns this clonotype: With a much larger clone just one base away, this may be a read error. The conserved final phenylalanine or tryptophan is absent from the CDR3, which likely points to a read error. The V call is TRBV20-1, the J call TRBJ2-7, with 7 bases that match TRBD2. The CDR3 covers 14 residues. Trimming took 3 bases from V and 6 from J; bases not matched to a gene: 11. Germline V gene lookup returns CDR1 DFQATT and CDR2 SNEGSKA (reference sequence). CDR3 coding DNA: TGCAGTGCTAGGTCGGCGGGAGAATACTCCGAGCAGTACCTC. As protein: CSARSAGEYSEQYL.

This clonotype was detected ten times or more. The chain has TRBV7-9 and TRBJ2-1, with 9 bases matching TRBD1. Germline V gives CDR1 SEHNR, CDR2 FQNEAQ (reference sequence). Unmatched junction bases numbered 2, after V lost 1 base and J lost 7 bases. This CDR3 region has 14 residues. CDR3 amino acids: CASSLVQGANEQFF. DNA of the CDR3: TGTGCCAGCAGCTTAGTACAGGGGGCTAATGAGCAGTTCTTC.

As regards this clonotype: Given a much more abundant clone one base away, this may be a read error. J is TRBJ2-6 and V is TRBV21-1; TRBD1 is taken as the D call from the table, unchecked against the DNA. TRBV21-1 is a listed pseudogene. The CDR3 runs to 16 residues. The DNA of the CDR3 is TGTGCCAGCTTAACCGGGGATTTGGAGGGGGCCAACGTCCTGGCTTTC. Translation gives CASLTGDLEGANVLAF.

This clonotype was counted between two and nine times. V usage is TRBV27 and J usage is TRBJ1-6, with D tentatively TRBD1 (6 bases). The CDR3 has 15 residues. Trimming stripped 4 bases from V and 7 bases from J, with 14 bases between. Germline values: CDR1 MNHEY, CDR2 SMNVEV (reference sequence). The CDR3: CASSSEQGMNSPLHF. The CDR3 region has the DNA TGTGCCAGCAGTTCTGAACAGGGTATGAATTCACCCCTCCACTTT.